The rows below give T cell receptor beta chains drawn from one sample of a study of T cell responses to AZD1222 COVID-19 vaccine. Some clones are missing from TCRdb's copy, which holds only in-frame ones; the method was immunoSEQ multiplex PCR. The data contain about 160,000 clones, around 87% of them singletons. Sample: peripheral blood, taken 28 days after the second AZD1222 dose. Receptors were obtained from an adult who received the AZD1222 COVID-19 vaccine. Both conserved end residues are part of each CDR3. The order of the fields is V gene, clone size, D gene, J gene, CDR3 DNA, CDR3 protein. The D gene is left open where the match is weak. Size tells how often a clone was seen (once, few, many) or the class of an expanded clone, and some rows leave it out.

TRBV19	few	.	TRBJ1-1	TGTGCCAGTAGTATAGGGCAGACGCGGGGTTCTGAAGCTTTCTTT	CASSIGQTRGSEAFF
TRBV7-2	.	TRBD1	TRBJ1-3	TGTGCCAGCAGCTTAAGTAGGACAGGGGCAGTTAGAAACACCATATATTTT	CASSLSRTGAVRNTIYF
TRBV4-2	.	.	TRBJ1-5	TGTGCCAGCAGCCAAGACGACAGTCTCTATCAGCCCCAGCATTTT	CASSQDDSLYQPQHF
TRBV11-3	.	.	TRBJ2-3	TGTGCCAGCAGCCCCCGCGGGGTGGGAGGTACGCAGTATTTT	CASSPRGVGGTQYF
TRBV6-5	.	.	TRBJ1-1	TGTGCCAGCAGTCTGCCCCGTACTGAAGCTTTCTTT	CASSLPRTEAFF
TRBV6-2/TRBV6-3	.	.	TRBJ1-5	TGTGCCAGCAGTTGGGGGGGTTGGAATCAGCCCCAGCATTTT	CASSWGGWNQPQHF
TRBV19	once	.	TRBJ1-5	TGTGCCAGTAGTAAGAGGACGGGATCCCTTAGCAATCAGCCCCAGCATTTT	CASSKRTGSLSNQPQHF
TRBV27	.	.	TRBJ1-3	TGTGCCAGCAAAGACCTACAGGGTACGGCTGGAAACACCATATATTTT	CASKDLQGTAGNTIYF
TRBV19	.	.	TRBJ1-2	TGTGCCAGTACTAGGACGTCAAACTATGGCTACACCTTC	CASTRTSNYGYTF
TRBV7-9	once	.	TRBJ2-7	TGTGCCAGCAGCTTGGTGTCGCAGGCCGAGCAGTACTTC	CASSLVSQAEQYF
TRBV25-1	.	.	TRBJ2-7	TGTGCCAGCAGTGAATCTTACGAGCAGTACTTC	CASSESYEQYF
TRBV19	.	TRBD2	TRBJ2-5	TGTGCCAGTAGTCCCAGGGACGGGGGGGGTACTCAAGAGACCCAGTACTTC	CASSPRDGGGTQETQYF
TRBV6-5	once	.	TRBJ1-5	TGTGCCAGCAGTCTAAATCAGCCCCAGCATTTT	CASSLNQPQHF
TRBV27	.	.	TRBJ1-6	TGTGCCAGCAGTCGCGGTCTAAGTGCCTTGAATTCACCCCTCCACTTT	CASSRGLSALNSPLHF
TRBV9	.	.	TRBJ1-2	TGTGCCAGCAGCGGCGGGTCCTATGGCTACACCTTC	CASSGGSYGYTF
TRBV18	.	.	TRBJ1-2	TGTGCCAGCTCCTCGAATCTGGGACCTCTCGATAACTATGGCTACACCTTC	CASSSNLGPLDNYGYTF
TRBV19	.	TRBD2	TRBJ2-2	TGTGCCAGTAGCCCCTCTAGCGGGGGATGGACCGGGGAGCTGTTTTTT	CASSPSSGGWTGELFF
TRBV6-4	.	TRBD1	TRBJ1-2	TGTGCCAGCAGGACAGGGAATTATGGCTACACCTTC	CASRTGNYGYTF
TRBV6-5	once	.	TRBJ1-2	TGTGCCAGCCAGTCGGCGGGGCACAGCTACACCTTC	CASQSAGHSYTF
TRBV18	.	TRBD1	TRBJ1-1	TGTGCCAGCTCACCAATGGGACAGGGGTACACTGAAGCTTTCTTT	CASSPMGQGYTEAFF